This T cell receptor beta chain came from a study of a mutant IDH1 vaccine in newly diagnosed glioma. Across the whole study: The vaccination schedule gave patients eight doses in weeks 1, 3, 5, 7, 11, 15, 19 and 23. Therapy received beforehand was radiotherapy, temozolomide, or both, with most patients given both.

Sequencing used immunoSEQ multiplex PCR; TCRdb keeps in-frame clones, though not all of them. The table has about 41,000 clones, around 78% seen once; the top ten hold 6.3%. With regard to this clone: Its antigen is as yet unknown.

The CDR3 spans 16 residues. Germline CDR1 reads MNHEY; CDR2 reads SVGAGI. Trimming removed 2 bases from V and 3 bases from J, with 16 bases in between. Indicated time point: week 23, last vaccination. Every single dose of the vaccine, 300 ug of mutant IDH1 20-mer peptide, came with topical imiquimod. The sequences come from PBMCs, collected from a glioma patient whose treatment included an IDH1 peptide vaccine. The clonotype originates from a middle-aged woman with glioma. Some clones in this sample may be carry-over from other donors' samples. The rearrangement uses TRBV6-5 and TRBJ2-5; D might be TRBD1 or TRBD2, each matching 5 bases. CDR3 DNA sequence: TGTGCCAGCAGTTACCGATGGTCTGGGGGAAAAGAGACCCAGTACTTC. It yields the protein CASSYRWSGGKETQYF.